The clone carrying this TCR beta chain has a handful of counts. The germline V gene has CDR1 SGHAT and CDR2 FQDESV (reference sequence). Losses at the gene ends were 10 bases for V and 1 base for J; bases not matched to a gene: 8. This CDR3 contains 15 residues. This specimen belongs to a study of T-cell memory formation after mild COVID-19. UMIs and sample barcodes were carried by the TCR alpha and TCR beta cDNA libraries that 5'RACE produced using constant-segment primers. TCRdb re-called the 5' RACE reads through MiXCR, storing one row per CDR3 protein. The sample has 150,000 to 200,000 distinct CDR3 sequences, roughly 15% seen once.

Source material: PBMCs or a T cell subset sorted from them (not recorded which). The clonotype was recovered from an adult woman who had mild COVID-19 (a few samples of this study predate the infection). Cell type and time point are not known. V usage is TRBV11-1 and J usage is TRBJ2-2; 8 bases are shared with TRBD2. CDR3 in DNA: TGTGCCACGCGGGGACTAGACCAGAACACCGGGGAGCTGTTTTTT. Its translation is CATRGLDQNTGELFF.